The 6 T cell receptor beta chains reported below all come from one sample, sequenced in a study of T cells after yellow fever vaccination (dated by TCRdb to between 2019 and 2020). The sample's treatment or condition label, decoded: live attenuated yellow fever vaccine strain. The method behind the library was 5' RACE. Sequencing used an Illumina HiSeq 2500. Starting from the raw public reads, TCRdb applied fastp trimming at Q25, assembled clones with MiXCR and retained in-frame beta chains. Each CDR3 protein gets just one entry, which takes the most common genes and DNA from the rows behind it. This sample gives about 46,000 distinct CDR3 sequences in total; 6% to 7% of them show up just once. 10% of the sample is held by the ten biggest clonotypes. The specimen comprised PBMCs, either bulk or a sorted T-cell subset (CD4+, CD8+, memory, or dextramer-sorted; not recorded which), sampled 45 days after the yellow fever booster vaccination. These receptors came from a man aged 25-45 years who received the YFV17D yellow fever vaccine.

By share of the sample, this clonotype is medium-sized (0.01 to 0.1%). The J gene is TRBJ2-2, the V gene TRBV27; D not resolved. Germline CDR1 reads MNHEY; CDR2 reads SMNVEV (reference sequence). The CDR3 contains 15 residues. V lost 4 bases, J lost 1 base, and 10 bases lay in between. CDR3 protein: CASSYMRGNTGELFF. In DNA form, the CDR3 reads TGTGCCAGCAGTTACATGAGAGGGAACACCGGGGAGCTGTTTTTT.

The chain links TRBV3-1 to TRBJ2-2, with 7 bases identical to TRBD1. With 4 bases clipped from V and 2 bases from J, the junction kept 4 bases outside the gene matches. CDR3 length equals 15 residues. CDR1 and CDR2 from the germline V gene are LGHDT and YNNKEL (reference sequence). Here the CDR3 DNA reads TGTGCCAGCAGCCTACGACAGGGAAACACCGGGGAGCTGTTTTTT. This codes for CASSLRQGNTGELFF.

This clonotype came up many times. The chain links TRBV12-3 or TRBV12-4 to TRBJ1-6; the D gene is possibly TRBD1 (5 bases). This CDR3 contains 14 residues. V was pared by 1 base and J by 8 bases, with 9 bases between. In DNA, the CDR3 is TGTGCCAGCAGTTTAGGGGACCGAGATTCACCCCTCCACTTT. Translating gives CASSLGDRDSPLHF.

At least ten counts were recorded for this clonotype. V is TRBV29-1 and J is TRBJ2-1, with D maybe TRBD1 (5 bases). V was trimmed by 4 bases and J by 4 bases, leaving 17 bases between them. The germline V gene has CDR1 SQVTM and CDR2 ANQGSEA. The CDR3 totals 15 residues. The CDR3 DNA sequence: TGCAGCGTTGCCTCAGGGAATATGGAATACAATGAGCAGTTCTTC. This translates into CSVASGNMEYNEQFF.

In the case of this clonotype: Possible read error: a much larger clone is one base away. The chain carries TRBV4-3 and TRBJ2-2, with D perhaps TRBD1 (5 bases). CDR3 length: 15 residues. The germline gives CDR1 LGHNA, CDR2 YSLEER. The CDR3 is CANSQDIGATGELFF. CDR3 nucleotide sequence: TGCGCCAACAGCCAAGATATAGGGGCCACCGGGGAGCTGTTTTTT.

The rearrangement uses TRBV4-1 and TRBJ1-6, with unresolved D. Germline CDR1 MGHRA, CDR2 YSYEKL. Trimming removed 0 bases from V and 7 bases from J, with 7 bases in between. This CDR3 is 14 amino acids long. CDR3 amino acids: CASSQDLLNSPLHF. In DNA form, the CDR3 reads TGCGCCAGCAGCCAAGATCTGTTGAATTCACCCCTCCACTTT.